This TCR beta chain originates from a study of CD8+ T cells in alopecia areata. CDR3 length: 11 amino acids. In germline, CDR1 is DFQATT, CDR2 SNEGSKA (reference sequence). TCR sequencing used cDNA made by reverse transcription of extracted RNA. TCRdb's copy holds only in-frame clones and misses some; the assay was immunoSEQ multiplex PCR. The sample contains 150,000 to 200,000 clones, around 55% of which appear only once. The TCR originated in a human donor in good health. The sample consisted of CD4+ T cells sorted from blood. V usage is TRBV20-1 and J usage is TRBJ1-1; D is unresolved. The CDR3 bases are TGCACCGGGAAAATGAACACTGAAGCTTTCTTT. It encodes CTGKMNTEAFF.